The next 21 T cell receptor beta chains were all read from a single sample in a study of PD-1 blockade in classical Hodgkin lymphoma. Relapse after autologous stem cell transplantation occurred in every patient, and brentuximab vedotin exposure varied. This table comes from immunoSEQ multiplex PCR, and its TCRdb copy is limited to in-frame clones, with some not included. The data show under 60,000 clones, with around 73% seen just once and roughly 16% held by the top ten. The source material was peripheral blood mononuclear cells (PBMCs), sampled before the second cycle of nivolumab. The receptors here all came from a human donor with classical Hodgkin lymphoma.

The genes are TRBV4-1 and TRBJ1-1, with no clear D. With 0 bases removed from V and 7 bases from J, the gap between germline ends came to 12 bases. There are 14 residues in the CDR3. From germline, CDR1 is MGHRA and CDR2 YSYEKL. CDR3 protein: CASSQEVTADEAFF. The CDR3 DNA reads TGCGCCAGCAGCCAAGAAGTGACTGCGGATGAAGCTTTCTTT.

The chain uses TRBV12-5 and TRBJ1-1; D is unclear. This CDR3 is built from 13 residues. Germline-derived CDR1 and CDR2 are LGHNT and FRNRAP. V lost 6 bases to trimming and J lost 5 bases, with 13 bases between them. In nucleotides, the CDR3 is TGTGCTAGTGGCCTGACGGGTTTTACTGAAGCTTTCTTT. It translates to CASGLTGFTEAFF.

This rearrangement joins TRBV7-2 to TRBJ2-7; 8 positions match TRBD1. Germline assignment: CDR1 SGHTA and CDR2 FQGNSA. This CDR3 has 15 amino acids. Losses at the gene ends were 2 bases for V and 3 bases for J; bases not matched to a gene: 6. This CDR3 reads CASSLTRTGNYEQYF. As DNA, the CDR3 is TGTGCCAGCAGCTTAACCCGGACAGGGAACTACGAGCAGTACTTC.

The rearrangement joins TRBV29-1 to TRBJ2-7; TRBD1 aligns across 9 bases. J was trimmed by 1 base and V by 6 bases; bases with no gene match: 10. Looked up from germline, CDR1 is SQVTM and CDR2 is ANQGSEA. The CDR3 consists of 15 residues. The CDR3 region has the DNA TGCAGCGTGGGAAGACCGGGACAGGGATCCTACGAGCAGTACTTC. Translating gives CSVGRPGQGSYEQYF.

This clone is a singleton in its sample. The chain is built from TRBV7-9 and TRBJ2-1, with D perhaps TRBD2 (6 bases). The CDR3 spans 15 residues. Deletions cut 2 bases from V and 7 bases from J, with 15 bases between. Germline values: CDR1 SEHNR, CDR2 FQNEAQ (reference sequence). The CDR3 DNA is TGTGCCAGCAGCTTACTAGCGACCGCACAAAATGAGCAGTTCTTC. This gives the protein CASSLLATAQNEQFF.

The rearrangement uses TRBV2 and TRBJ1-1; 9 bases agree with TRBD1. This CDR3 is 14 amino acids long. The J segment lost 0 bases and the V segment lost 5 bases, leaving 1 base of the junction unmatched. Per germline, CDR1 SNHLY and CDR2 FYNNEI. CDR3 sequence reads: CASSRDRVNTEAFF. The CDR3 coding sequence is TGTGCCAGCAGTCGGGACAGGGTGAACACTGAAGCTTTCTTT.

This clone was seen at least ten times. Different DNA sequences within this sample yield the same CDR3. The gene calls are TRBV19 and TRBJ2-7; the D gene is possibly TRBD2 (6 bases). The CDR3 has 13 residues. Germline CDR1 LNHDA, CDR2 SQIVND (reference sequence). V lost 6 bases and J 1 base, leaving 10 bases between the germline ends. The CDR3 DNA reads TGTGCCAGTAGCCTCGGGACTTCCTACGAGCAGTACTTC. This codes for CASSLGTSYEQYF.

In its sample, this clone was seen many times. The sample contains more than one DNA sequence encoding this CDR3. The rearrangement joins TRBV18 to TRBJ2-7; D is possibly TRBD1 (6 bases). This CDR3 is 13 amino acids long. The V gene's germline CDR1 is KGHSH and CDR2 LQKENI. Trimming left V 3 bases short and J 2 bases short, with 8 bases between. Written as DNA, the CDR3 is TGTGCCAGCTCACCTCGGACAGCCTACGAGCAGTACTTC. Encoded protein: CASSPRTAYEQYF.

This chain connects TRBV2 to TRBJ1-4; no clear D. Per germline, CDR1 SNHLY and CDR2 FYNNEI. Trimming took 4 bases from V and 0 from J, leaving 6 bases between them. This CDR3 has 14 residues. The CDR3 DNA is TGTGCCAGCAGTGCACGAGCAACTAATGAAAAACTGTTTTTT. This codes for CASSARATNEKLFF.

In this sample, this clone turned up many times. The rearrangement links TRBV11-2 to TRBJ2-7; D gene ambiguous. The germline V gene has CDR1 SGHAT and CDR2 FQNNGV. Trimming removed 0 bases at V and 1 base at J, with 10 bases between. The CDR3 loop spans 15 amino acids. This chain's CDR3 is CASSLDLLVSYEQYF. CDR3 nucleotides: TGTGCCAGCAGCTTAGATCTGCTAGTTTCCTACGAGCAGTACTTC.

This sequence joins TRBV6-5 and TRBJ2-1; no clear D gene. CDR1 is MNHEY, CDR2 SVGAGI, per germline. V lost 6 bases, J lost 0 bases, and 12 bases lay in between. The CDR3 consists of 15 residues. The DNA of the CDR3 is TGTGCCAGCAGCCCCGCCATAGCCTCCTACAATGAGCAGTTCTTC. Amino acids: CASSPAIASYNEQFF.

The rearrangement joins TRBV5-1 to TRBJ2-1; 15 bases line up with TRBD2. The V gene's germline CDR1 is SGHRS and CDR2 YFSETQ. The length of the CDR3 is 16 residues. Trimming removed 4 bases from V and 1 base from J; junction bases left unmatched: 0. The CDR3 coding sequence is TGCGCCAGCAGCGGGACTAGCGGGAGGTCCTACAATGAGCAGTTCTTC. Translated: CASSGTSGRSYNEQFF.

The V call is TRBV18, the J call TRBJ1-4; D is perhaps TRBD1 (5 bases). The ends were cut back, 6 bases at V and 7 bases at J, with 15 bases in the middle. Germline lookup yields CDR1 KGHSH and CDR2 LQKENI. This CDR3 region has 14 residues. The CDR3 loop reads CASSPGTASEKLFF. The CDR3 DNA is TGTGCCAGCTCGCCCGGGACGGCGTCTGAAAAACTGTTTTTT.

V and J are TRBV6-6 and TRBJ2-7; tentatively, D is TRBD1 (5 bases). V gave up 2 bases and J gave up 0 bases, with 5 bases separating them. Looked up from germline, CDR1 is MNHNY and CDR2 is SVGAGI (reference sequence). This CDR3 comprises 13 residues. The CDR3: CASSYDSSYEQYF. The CDR3 region has the DNA TGTGCCAGCAGTTACGACAGCTCCTACGAGCAGTACTTC.

The V and J genes are TRBV27 and TRBJ2-2; 10 bases are shared with TRBD1. From germline, CDR1 is MNHEY and CDR2 SMNVEV (reference sequence). The CDR3 loop spans 19 amino acids. V lost 3 bases to trimming and J lost 8 bases; unmatched junction nucleotides: 18. CDR3 protein: CASSLRLSGTGAMGGELFF. The CDR3 nucleotides read TGTGCCAGCAGTTTGAGGCTATCCGGGACAGGGGCAATGGGGGGGGAGCTGTTTTTT.

J is TRBJ1-5 and V is TRBV5-1; D remains unclear. Germline V gene data show CDR1 as SGHRS and CDR2 as YFSETQ. Trimming removed 0 bases from V and 6 bases from J, with 13 bases in between. CDR3 length: 15 residues. The CDR3 bases are TGCGCCAGCAGCTTGGACGGGTTTGAATTTCAGCCCCAGCATTTT. This sequence encodes CASSLDGFEFQPQHF. Full variable domain (outside the CDR3, taken from reference TRBV5-1 and TRBJ1-5): KAGVTQTPRYLIKTRGQQVTLSCSPISGHRSVSWYQQTPGQGLQFLFEYFSETQRNKGNFPGRFSGRQFSNSRSEMNVSTLELGDSALYLCASSLDGFEFQPQHFGDGTRLSIL.

The chain uses TRBV28 and TRBJ2-7; no reliable D call. CDR3 length equals 14 residues. Germline-derived CDR1 and CDR2 are MDHEN and SYDVKM. Trimming cost V 4 bases and J 2 bases, with 12 bases left between them. The CDR3 region has the DNA TGTGCCAGCAGTTCGTTACATATTACCTACGAGCAGTACTTC. Encoded protein: CASSSLHITYEQYF. Full variable domain (remainder filled in from reference TRBV28 and TRBJ2-7): DVKVTQSSRYLVKRTGEKVFLECVQDMDHENMFWYRQDPGLGLRLIYFSYDVKMKEKGDIPEGYSVSREKKERFSLILESASTNQTSMYLCASSSLHITYEQYFGPGTRLTVT.

The gene calls are TRBV6-5 and TRBJ1-2; perhaps TRBD1 as D (5 bases). The CDR3 sequence is 13 residues long. From germline, CDR1 is MNHEY and CDR2 SVGAGI. V dropped 7 bases and J dropped 2 bases, with 11 bases sitting between them. The CDR3 DNA sequence: TGTGCCAGCACTCCCCGACAGAACTATGGCTACACCTTC. It encodes CASTPRQNYGYTF.

V is TRBV18 and J is TRBJ1-3, with TRBD1 as a possible D gene (6 bases). The CDR3 extends over 15 amino acids. Germline CDR1 KGHSH, CDR2 LQKENI. V gave up 4 bases and J gave up 3 bases, with 13 bases separating them. The CDR3 protein is CASSLGQSGGNTIYF. As DNA, the CDR3 is TGTGCCAGCTCACTCGGACAGAGTGGTGGAAACACCATATATTTT.

The chain recombines TRBV6-5 with TRBJ2-7; the match to TRBD2 covers 11 bases. Germline trimming cut 5 bases from V and 3 bases from J; bases unmatched to any gene: 3. Germline V lookup: CDR1 MNHEY, CDR2 SVGAGI. The CDR3 extends over 14 amino acids. CDR3 in DNA: TGTGCCAGCAGTGCACTAGCGGGAGTCTACGAGCAGTACTTC. Translating gives CASSALAGVYEQYF.

This clone was detected a few times. V gene TRBV11-2 combines with J gene TRBJ2-1; D is unresolved. V lost 5 bases and J lost 6, with 8 bases in between. This CDR3 has 12 amino acids. CDR1 is SGHAT and CDR2 is FQNNGV in the germline V gene. CDR3 DNA: TGTGCCAGCAGCCCCCTGTCCAATGAGCAGTTCTTC. Translation gives CASSPLSNEQFF.